Described below is a single TCR beta chain sequence and its context. Its antigen is currently unknown. The data originate from a study of PD-1 blockade in classical Hodgkin lymphoma. Findings and caveats of the study: What caused the repertoire differences, perhaps disease activity or prior therapy, remains undefined. Patients with an early start, nivolumab under 1 year after ASCT, were excluded. Complete responders' baseline diversity resembled that of newly diagnosed patients.

The data were produced by immunoSEQ multiplex PCR, yet TCRdb's version contains in-frame clones alone and is incomplete. The table shows more than 25,000 clones, with 70% to 80% occurring only once. All the patients suffered relapse after autologous stem cell transplantation, and brentuximab vedotin exposure differed. Germline V lookup: CDR1 MNHEY, CDR2 SMNVEV (reference sequence). V shed 6 bases and J shed 4 bases, with 13 bases lying between them. CDR3 length: 13 residues. The V gene is TRBV27, the J gene TRBJ2-7, with D possibly matching TRBD2 (5 bases). The TCR originated in a human donor with classical Hodgkin lymphoma. The sequences come from peripheral blood mononuclear cells (PBMCs), collected before the second cycle of nivolumab. The CDR3 loop reads CASSRGLQYEQYF. As DNA, the CDR3 is TGTGCCAGCAGCCGAGGGTTGCAATACGAGCAGTACTTC.